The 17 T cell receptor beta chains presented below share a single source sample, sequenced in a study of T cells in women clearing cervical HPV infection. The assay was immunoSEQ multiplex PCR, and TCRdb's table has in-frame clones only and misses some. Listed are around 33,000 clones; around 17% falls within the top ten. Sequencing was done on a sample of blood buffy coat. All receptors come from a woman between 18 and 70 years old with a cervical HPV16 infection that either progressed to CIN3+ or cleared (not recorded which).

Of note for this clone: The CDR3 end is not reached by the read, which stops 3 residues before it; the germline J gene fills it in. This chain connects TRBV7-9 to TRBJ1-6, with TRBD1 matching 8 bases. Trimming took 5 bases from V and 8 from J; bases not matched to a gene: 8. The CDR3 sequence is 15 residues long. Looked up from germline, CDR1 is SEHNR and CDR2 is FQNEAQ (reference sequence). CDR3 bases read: TGTGCCAGCAGCCCTGGGCAGGGGGCGCATTCACCC. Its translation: CASSPGQGAHSP. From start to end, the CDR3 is CASSPGQGAHSPLHF.

The CDR3 loop reads CASSLWRSTDTQYF. The sequenced part of the CDR3 DNA is TGTGCCAGCAGCTTATGGCGGAGCACAGATACG. The chain carries TRBV11-3 and TRBJ2-3; D gene ambiguous. The read ends 3 residues early relative to the CDR3; the germline J gene fills the gap. From germline, CDR1 is SGHNT and CDR2 YENEEA. CDR3 length: 14 amino acids. V lost 2 bases and J 0 bases, leaving 6 bases between the germline ends. The whole variable domain, filled in from reference TRBV11-3 and TRBJ2-3, reads EAGVVQSPRYKIIEKKQPVAFWCNPISGHNTLYWYLQNLGQGPELLIRYENEEAVDDSQLPKDRFSAERLKGVDSTLKIQPAELGDSAVYLCASSLWRSTDTQYFGPGTRLTVL.

The CDR3 here is CASSPSGRRTDTQYF. The sequenced part of the CDR3 DNA is TGTGCCAGCAGCCCTAGCGGGAGGCGGACAGATACG. The chain links TRBV11-3 to TRBJ2-3, with 11 bases aligning to TRBD2. The observed sequence ends 3 residues before the CDR3 terminus, with the missing tail filled in from the germline J gene. V gave up 5 bases and J gave up 3 bases; unmatched junction bases: 4. Germline CDR1 is SGHNT and CDR2 is YENEEA. The CDR3 consists of 15 residues.

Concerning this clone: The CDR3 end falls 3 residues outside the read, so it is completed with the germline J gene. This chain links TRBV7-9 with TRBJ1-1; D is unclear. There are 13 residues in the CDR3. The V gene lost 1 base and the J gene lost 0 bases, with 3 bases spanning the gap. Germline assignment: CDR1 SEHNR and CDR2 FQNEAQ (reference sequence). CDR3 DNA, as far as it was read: TGTGCCAGCAGCTTAGACATGAACACTGAA. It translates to CASSLDMNTE. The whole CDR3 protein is CASSLDMNTEAFF.

CDR3 DNA, as far as it was read: TGCAGTGGTGCAGCGGGGAAGTACAATGAG. Its translation is CSGAAGKYNE. The whole CDR3 is CSGAAGKYNEQFF. V usage is TRBV20-1 and J usage is TRBJ2-1; 7 bases fit TRBD2. The read terminates 3 residues ahead of where the CDR3 ends, so the germline J gene completes it. CDR1 and CDR2 from the germline V gene are DFQATT and SNEGSKA (reference sequence). The CDR3 has 13 residues. With V trimmed by 7 bases and J by 4 bases, 7 bases remained unmatched.

CDR3 in amino acids: CASSPGLAQVTQYF. CDR3 bases read: TGTGCCAGCAGCCCGGGACTAGCACAAGTGACG. The chain employs TRBV7-2 and TRBJ2-3; 9 positions agree with TRBD2. With the read ending 3 residues before the CDR3 end, the germline J gene is used to fill in that end. This CDR3 contains 14 residues. In germline, CDR1 is SGHTA, CDR2 FQGNSA.

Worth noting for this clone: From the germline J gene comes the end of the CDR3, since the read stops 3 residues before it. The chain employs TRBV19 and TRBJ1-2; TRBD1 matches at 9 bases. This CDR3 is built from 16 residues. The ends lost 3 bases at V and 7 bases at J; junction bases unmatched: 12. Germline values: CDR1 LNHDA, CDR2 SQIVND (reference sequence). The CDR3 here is CASSIPSGTGLFGYTF. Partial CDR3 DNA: TGTGCCAGTAGTATCCCCTCCGGGACAGGGCTGTTTGGC.

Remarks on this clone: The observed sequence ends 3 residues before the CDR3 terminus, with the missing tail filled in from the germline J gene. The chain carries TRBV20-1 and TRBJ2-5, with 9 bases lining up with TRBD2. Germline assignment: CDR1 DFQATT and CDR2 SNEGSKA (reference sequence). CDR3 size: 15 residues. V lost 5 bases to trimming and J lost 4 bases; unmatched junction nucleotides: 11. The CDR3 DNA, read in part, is TGCAGTGCTTGGGGGTTAGCGGGAGTAGGAGAGACC. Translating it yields CSAWGLAGVGET. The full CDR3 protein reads CSAWGLAGVGETQYF.

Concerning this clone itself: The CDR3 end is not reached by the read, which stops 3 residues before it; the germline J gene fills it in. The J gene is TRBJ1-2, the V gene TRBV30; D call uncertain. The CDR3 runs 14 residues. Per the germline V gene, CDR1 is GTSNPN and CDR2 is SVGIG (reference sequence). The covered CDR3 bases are TGTGCCTGGAGTGTGATGGTCAGCACAGATACC. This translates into CAWSVMVSTDT. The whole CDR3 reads CAWSVMVSTDTYTF.

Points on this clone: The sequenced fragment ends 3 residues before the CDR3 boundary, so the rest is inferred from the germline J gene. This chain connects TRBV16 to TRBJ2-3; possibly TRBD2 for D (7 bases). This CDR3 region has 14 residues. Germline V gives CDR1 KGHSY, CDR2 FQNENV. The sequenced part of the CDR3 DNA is TGTGCCAGCAGCCCAAGGGGAGGGGGACGGTCG. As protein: CASSPRGGGRS. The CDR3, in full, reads CASSPRGGGRSQYF.

The CDR3 region is CASSRLAGGVNDYTF. The DNA read from the CDR3 is TGTGCCAGCTCACGCCTAGCGGGAGGGGTAAATGAC. The chain recombines TRBV18 with TRBJ1-2, with D possibly TRBD1 on 5 matching bases. The DNA ends 3 residues before the CDR3 does, and the rest of the CDR3 is filled in from the germline J gene. The germline V gene encodes CDR1 KGHSH and CDR2 LQKENI. The CDR3 totals 15 residues.

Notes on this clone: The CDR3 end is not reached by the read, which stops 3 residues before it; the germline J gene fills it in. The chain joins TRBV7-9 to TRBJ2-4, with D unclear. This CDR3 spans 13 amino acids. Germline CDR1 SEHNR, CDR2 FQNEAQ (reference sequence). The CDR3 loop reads CASSPGSTYGQYF. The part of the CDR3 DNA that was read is TGTGCCAGCAGCCCCGGGTCGACCTATGGT.

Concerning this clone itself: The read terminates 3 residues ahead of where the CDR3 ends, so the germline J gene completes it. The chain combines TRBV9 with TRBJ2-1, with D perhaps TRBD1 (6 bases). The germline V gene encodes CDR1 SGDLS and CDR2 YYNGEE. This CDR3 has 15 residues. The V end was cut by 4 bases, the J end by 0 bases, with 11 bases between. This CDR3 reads CASSIGQSSYNEQFF. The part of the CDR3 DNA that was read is TGTGCCAGCAGCATAGGACAGAGCTCCTACAATGAG.

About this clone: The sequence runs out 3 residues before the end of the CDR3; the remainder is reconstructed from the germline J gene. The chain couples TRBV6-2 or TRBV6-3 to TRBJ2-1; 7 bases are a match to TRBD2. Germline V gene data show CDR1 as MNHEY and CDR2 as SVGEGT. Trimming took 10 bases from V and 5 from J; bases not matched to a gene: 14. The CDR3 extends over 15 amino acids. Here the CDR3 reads CATPPGLAVDNEQFF. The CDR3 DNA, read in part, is TGTGCCACCCCGCCGGGGCTAGCGGTCGACAATGAG.

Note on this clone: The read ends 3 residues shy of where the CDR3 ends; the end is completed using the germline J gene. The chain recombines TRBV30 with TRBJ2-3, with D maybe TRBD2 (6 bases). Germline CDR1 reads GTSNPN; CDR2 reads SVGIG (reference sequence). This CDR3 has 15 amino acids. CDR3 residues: CAWSVRGNGNQPQYF. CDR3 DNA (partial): TGTGCCTGGAGTGTACGGGGGAACGGCAATCAGCCG.

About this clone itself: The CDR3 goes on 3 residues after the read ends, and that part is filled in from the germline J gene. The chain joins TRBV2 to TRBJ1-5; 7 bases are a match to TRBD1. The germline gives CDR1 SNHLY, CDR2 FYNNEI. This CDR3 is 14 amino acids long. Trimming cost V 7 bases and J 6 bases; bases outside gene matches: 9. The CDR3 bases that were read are TGTGCCAGCACCAAAGGACAGGTGGGTCAGCCC. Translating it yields CASTKGQVGQP. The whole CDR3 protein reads CASTKGQVGQPQHF.

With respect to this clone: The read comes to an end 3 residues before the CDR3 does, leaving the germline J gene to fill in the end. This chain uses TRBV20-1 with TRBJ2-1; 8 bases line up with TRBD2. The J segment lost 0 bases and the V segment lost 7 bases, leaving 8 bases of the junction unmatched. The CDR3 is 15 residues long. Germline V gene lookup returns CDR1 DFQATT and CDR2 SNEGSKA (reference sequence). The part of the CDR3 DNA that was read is TGCAGTGTCCGACTAGCGACTAGCTCCTACAATGAG. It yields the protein CSVRLATSSYNE. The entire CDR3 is CSVRLATSSYNEQFF.